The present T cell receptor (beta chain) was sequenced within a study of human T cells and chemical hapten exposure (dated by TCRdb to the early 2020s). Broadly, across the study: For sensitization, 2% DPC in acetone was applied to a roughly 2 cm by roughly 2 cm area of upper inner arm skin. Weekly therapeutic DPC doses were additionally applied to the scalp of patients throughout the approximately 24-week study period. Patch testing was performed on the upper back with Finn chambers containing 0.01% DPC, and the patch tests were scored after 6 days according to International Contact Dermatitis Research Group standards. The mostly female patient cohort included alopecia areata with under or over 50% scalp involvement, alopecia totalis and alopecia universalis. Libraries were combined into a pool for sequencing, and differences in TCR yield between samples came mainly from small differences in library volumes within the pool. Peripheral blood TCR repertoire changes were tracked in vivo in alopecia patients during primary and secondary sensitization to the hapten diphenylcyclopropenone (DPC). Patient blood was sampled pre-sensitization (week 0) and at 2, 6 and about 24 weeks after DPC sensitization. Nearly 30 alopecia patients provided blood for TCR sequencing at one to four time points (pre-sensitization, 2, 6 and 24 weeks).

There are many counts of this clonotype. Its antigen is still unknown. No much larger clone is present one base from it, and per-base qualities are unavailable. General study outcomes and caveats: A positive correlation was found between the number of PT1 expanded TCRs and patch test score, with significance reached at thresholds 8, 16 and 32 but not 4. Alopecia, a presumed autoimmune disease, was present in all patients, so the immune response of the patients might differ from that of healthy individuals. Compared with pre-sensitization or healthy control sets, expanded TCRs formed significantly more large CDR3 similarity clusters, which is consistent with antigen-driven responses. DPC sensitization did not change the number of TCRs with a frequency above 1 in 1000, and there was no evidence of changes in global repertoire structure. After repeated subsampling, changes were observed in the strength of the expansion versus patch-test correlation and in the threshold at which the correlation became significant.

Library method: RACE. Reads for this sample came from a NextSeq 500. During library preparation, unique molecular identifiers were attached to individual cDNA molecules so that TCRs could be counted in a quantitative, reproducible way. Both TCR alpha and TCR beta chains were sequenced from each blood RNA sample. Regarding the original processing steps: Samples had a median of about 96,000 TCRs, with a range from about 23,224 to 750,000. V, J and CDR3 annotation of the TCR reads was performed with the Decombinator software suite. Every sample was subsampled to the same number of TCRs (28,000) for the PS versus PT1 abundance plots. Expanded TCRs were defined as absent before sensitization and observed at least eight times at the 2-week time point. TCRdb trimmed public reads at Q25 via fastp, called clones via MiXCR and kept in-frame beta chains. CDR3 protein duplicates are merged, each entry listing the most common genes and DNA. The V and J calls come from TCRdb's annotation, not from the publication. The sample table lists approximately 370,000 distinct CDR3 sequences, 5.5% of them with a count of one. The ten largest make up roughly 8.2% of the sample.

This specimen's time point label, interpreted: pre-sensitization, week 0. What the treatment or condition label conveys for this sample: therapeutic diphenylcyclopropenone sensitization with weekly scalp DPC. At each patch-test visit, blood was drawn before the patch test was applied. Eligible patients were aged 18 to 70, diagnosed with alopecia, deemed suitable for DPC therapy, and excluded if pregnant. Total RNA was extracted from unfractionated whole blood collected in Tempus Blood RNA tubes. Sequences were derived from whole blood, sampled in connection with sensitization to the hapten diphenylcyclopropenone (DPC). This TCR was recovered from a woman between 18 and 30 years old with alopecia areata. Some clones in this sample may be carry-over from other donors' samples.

The bases read TGTGCCAGCAGTTCCGCAGGGGGGCCCTACAATGAGCAGTTCTTC. The resulting protein is CASSSAGGPYNEQFF. The V gene is TRBV6-5 and the J gene is TRBJ2-1; the D region possibly corresponds to TRBD1 (7 bases align). The CDR3 starts with the cysteine, ends with the phenylalanine, and has 15 residues. Only the CDR3 region is kept as DNA, spanning 45 bases read in frame from base 1. CDR1 MNHEY and CDR2 SVGAGI were looked up in the germline V gene. V was cut back by 4 bases and J by 2 bases, leaving a gap of 12 bases between them.